This T cell receptor beta chain appears in the sequencing data of a study of cytomegalovirus exposure and HLA in healthy donors. Study findings and constraints: Per a prior analysis, the majority of TCR beta V segments were productive roughly 87% or roughly 30% of the time.

Unmatched junction bases numbered 2, after V lost 2 bases and J lost 7 bases. Germline values: CDR1 LNHDA, CDR2 SQIVND (reference sequence). The CDR3 consists of 14 residues. Remarks on this clone: The antigen is undetermined.

The PCR made use of 60 Vbeta and 13 Jbeta primers. Measured with immunoSEQ multiplex PCR; TCRdb has only the in-frame clones, and not every one. The data contain about 62,000 clones, about three quarters of them singletons. The receptor was derived from a man in his forties or fifties in good health and CMV-seronegative. Material: PBMCs. The chain couples TRBV19 to TRBJ1-4; TRBD1 agrees at 9 bases. CDR3 sequence (DNA): TGTGCCAGTAGTATAACAGGGGGCGGTGAAAAACTGTTTTTT. Its protein product is CASSITGGGEKLFF.